The TCR beta chain described here comes from a study of response to subunit inactivated influenza vaccine. With 8 bases removed from V and 6 bases from J, the gap between germline ends came to 8 bases. The length of the CDR3 is 10 residues. CDR1 and CDR2 from the germline V gene are SGHAT and FQNNGV. Overall study findings and caveats: The authors put forward the suggestion that each seasonal influenza vaccination may bring in only a limited number of new T cells.

With respect to this clonotype: Its antigen is currently unknown.

One entry per CDR3 protein results from TCRdb running MiXCR on the RT-PCR reads. Of about half a million distinct CDR3 sequences listed, 6.5% to 8% were seen once; the top ten hold 13%. Source: PBMCs from blood, taken less than 30 months after vaccination. The source is a man between 45 and 75 years old who received an inactivated influenza vaccine. The chain is built from TRBV11-2 and TRBJ2-7, with TRBD1 as a possible D gene (6 bases). CDR3 coding DNA: TGTGCCAGCGGGGGCCTCGAGCAGTACTTC. This encodes CASGGLEQYF.